This T cell receptor beta chain was found in a study of immune characterization of retroperitoneal liposarcoma (dated by TCRdb to the late 2010s). The receptor library was made with PCR. Sequencing took place on a NextSeq 500. TCRdb cleaned the public reads at Q25 with fastp, built clones with MiXCR and kept in-frame beta chains. Rows with a matching CDR3 protein are joined into one entry that keeps the most common DNA and genes. Recorded for this sample are around 2,000 distinct CDR3 sequences; 28% of them occurred a single time. Together, the top ten hold roughly 16% of the sample. Relative to germline, V is missing 0 bases and J is missing 7 bases, with 7 bases of the junction outside any gene match. From the cysteine through the phenylalanine, the CDR3 covers 15 amino acids. Just the 45-base CDR3 DNA is kept, in frame starting at base 1. The germline V gene sets CDR1 to MRHNA and CDR2 to SNTAGT.

This clonotype showed up just a few times. The antigen this receptor binds is unknown. No much larger clone is present one base from it, and per-base qualities are unavailable. The sample comprised tumor tissue. The chain uses TRBV6-4 and TRBJ1-2, with 8 central nucleotides matching TRBD1. This TCR derives from a female donor with retroperitoneal liposarcoma. The DNA reads as follows: TGTGCCAGCAGTGACTCCGGACAGGGAATAGGTGGCTACACCTTC. It codes for CASSDSGQGIGGYTF.